This T cell receptor (beta chain) stems from a study of regulatory T cells in long-lasting Graves disease. Between the trimmed V and J ends, which lost 7 bases and 4 bases, there was a span of 13 bases. From germline, CDR1 is DFQATT and CDR2 SNEGSKA (reference sequence). This CDR3 is built from 12 residues. Study findings and constraints: The study found persistent patients shared more public clonotypes (more than 2,500) than new patients (nearly 1,000). With persistent disease, TRBV28, TRBJ1-2 and TRBJ2-5 were the favored segments. Lower TCR diversity was seen in persistent Graves' patients than in newly diagnosed ones.

This clonotype came up many times. Its antigen is not known. CDR3 regions were amplified by Arm-PCR using iRepertoire HTBI primers to build TCR beta libraries. TCRdb passed the multiplex PCR reads through MiXCR, listing each CDR3 protein once. The sample has about 530,000 distinct CDR3 sequences; about 16% are singletons. Time point reported: newly diagnosed GD, antithyroid drugs for less than 3 months. PBMC-derived RNA was used for the TCR library. The same sample was also studied in work on T cells in Graves' hyperthyroidism and ophthalmopathy. That report notes: Most thyroid clonotypes with frequency above 0.001 were detected in blood.

This material consisted of peripheral blood mononuclear cells (PBMCs), taken at new diagnosis, from a patient treated with antithyroid drugs. The sequence derives from a woman aged 40 to 65 with Graves disease. The V call is TRBV20-1, the J call TRBJ2-5; tentative D call: TRBD1 (6 bases). CDR3 nucleotide sequence: TGCAGTGGCAAACAGGGCGGAGAGACCCAGTACTTC. Protein sequence: CSGKQGGETQYF.